This T cell receptor (beta chain) was obtained from a study of T-cell memory formation after mild COVID-19. This CDR3 has 17 residues. CDR1 DFQATT and CDR2 SNEGSKA come from the germline V gene (reference sequence). Deletions cut 5 bases from V and 2 bases from J, with 19 bases between. cDNA libraries for TCR alpha and TCR beta, carrying sample barcodes and UMIs, came from 5'RACE with constant-segment primers. Via MiXCR, TCRdb re-called the 5' RACE reads, giving one row per CDR3 protein. This sample has 110,000 to 150,000 distinct CDR3 sequences; 14% occur once, and the top ten carry about 29%. This clonotype was counted only a few times.

The sample comprised PBMCs or a T cell subset sorted from them (not recorded which). This chain uses TRBV20-1 with TRBJ1-6, with TRBD1 as a possible D gene (6 bases). This sequence was found in an adult woman who had mild COVID-19 (a few samples of this study predate the infection). Cell type and time point are not known. The CDR3 spells CSALHEGGIAYNSPLHF. The CDR3 DNA follows: TGCAGTGCTCTTCACGAAGGGGGAATAGCCTATAATTCACCCCTCCACTTT.